The present entry profiles one T cell receptor (beta chain) with its context. What it binds is unknown. The trim removed 6 bases at V and 0 bases at J, leaving 5 bases unmatched. Germline-derived CDR1 and CDR2 are MDHEN and SYDVKM. The CDR3 is 15 residues long. The data originate from a study of cytomegalovirus exposure and HLA in healthy donors. Study conclusions and caveats: For most TCR beta V segments, an earlier analysis put the productive rate at about 87% or about 30% of the time. Researchers catalogued about 160 TCR beta chains as cytomegalovirus-associated.

The study ran its PCR with 60 Vbeta and 13 Jbeta primers. Per the original data handling: Approximately 12 million of tens of millions of unique TCR beta chains were shared, per a later count. Sequencing was performed with immunoSEQ multiplex PCR; in TCRdb, only in-frame clones are kept and a portion is missing. V and J calls and clone size are as listed in that table; D and trimming were resolved from the DNA. In the table there are approximately 140,000 clones, 60% to 80% of which are singletons. The material sequenced was PBMCs. This sequence was found in a man aged 40-49 years in good health and CMV-seronegative. This sequence joins TRBV28 and TRBJ2-3; 8 bases match TRBD2. CDR3 sequence reads: CASSPGGGSTDTQYF. CDR3 bases: TGTGCCAGCAGCCCCGGGGGGGGGAGCACAGATACGCAGTATTTT.